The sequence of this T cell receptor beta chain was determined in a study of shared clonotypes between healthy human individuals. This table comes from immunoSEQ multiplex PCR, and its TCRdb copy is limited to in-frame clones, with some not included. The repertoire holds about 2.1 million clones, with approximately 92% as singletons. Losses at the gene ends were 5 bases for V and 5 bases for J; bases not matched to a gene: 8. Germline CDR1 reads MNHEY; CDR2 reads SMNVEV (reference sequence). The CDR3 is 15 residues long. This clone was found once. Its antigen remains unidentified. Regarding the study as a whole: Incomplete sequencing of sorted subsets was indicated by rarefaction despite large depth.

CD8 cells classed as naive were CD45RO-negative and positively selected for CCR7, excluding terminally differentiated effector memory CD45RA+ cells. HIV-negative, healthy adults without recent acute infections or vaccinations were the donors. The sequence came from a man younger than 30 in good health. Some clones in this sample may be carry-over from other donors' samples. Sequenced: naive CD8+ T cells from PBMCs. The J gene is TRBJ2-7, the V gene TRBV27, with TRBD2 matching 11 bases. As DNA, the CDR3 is TGTGCCAGCAGTCTAACTAGCGGGAGATTGAACGAGCAGTACTTC. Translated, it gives CASSLTSGRLNEQYF.